These T cell receptor beta chains were read from a single sample in a study of cytomegalovirus exposure and HLA in healthy donors. Profiling relied on immunoSEQ multiplex PCR, and the TCRdb table lists in-frame clones only, not all of them. The table has approximately 170,000 clones, roughly 75% seen once. The sample consisted of PBMCs. The receptors stem from a male donor in good health and CMV-seronegative. CDR3s include the opening cysteine and the closing phenylalanine or tryptophan. Fields, in order: V gene, J gene, D gene, clone size, CDR3 DNA, CDR3 protein. D genes are given only for firm matches. Only part of the rows carry a size: once, few, many, or a class if the clone is expanded.

TRBV18	TRBJ1-2	.	.	TGTGCCAGCTCACGTTACGGGGAGGAGGGCTATGGCTACACCTTC	CASSRYGEEGYGYTF
TRBV23-1	TRBJ2-5	.	.	TGCGCCAGCCCCTCTAAGACCCAGTACTTC	CASPSKTQYF
TRBV7-9	TRBJ1-1	.	.	TGTTCCAGCAGCCCCGACGGGAGAGGAGCTTTCTTT	CSSSPDGRGAFF
TRBV4-3	TRBJ2-5	TRBD1	.	TGCGCCAGCAGCCAAGCTTTAAGGGACAGGGGGCTACCACAAGAGACCCAGTACTTC	CASSQALRDRGLPQETQYF
TRBV6-6	TRBJ2-7	.	.	TGTGCCAGCAGCCACGGGGCGGGGGCCACCTACGAGCAGTACTTC	CASSHGAGATYEQYF
TRBV7-9	TRBJ2-1	TRBD2	once	TGTGCCAGCAGGCAAAATCTAGCGGGGGGGAACAATGAGCAGTTCTTC	CASRQNLAGGNNEQFF
TRBV27	TRBJ2-7	.	.	TGTGCCAGCAGAGAAACACAGGGTTGGGTCTACGAGCAGTACTTC	CASRETQGWVYEQYF
TRBV30	TRBJ1-1	.	few	TGTGCCTGGAGTGTACCCGCGCGGGGGCGATACGGTTTCTTT	CAWSVPARGRYGFF
TRBV7-9	TRBJ1-2	TRBD1	.	TGTGCCAGCAGCTATACAGGGGGCTACCTCTATGGCTACACCTTC	CASSYTGGYLYGYTF
TRBV7-9	TRBJ1-1	.	.	TGTGCCAGCAGCTCCGGGGGGAACACTGAAGCTTTCTTT	CASSSGGNTEAFF
TRBV15	TRBJ2-1	TRBD2	.	TGTGCCACCAGCAGAGAAACTGCCCAGCGGGGGGGCCTGTATGAGCAGTTCTTC	CATSRETAQRGGLYEQFF
TRBV30	TRBJ2-7	TRBD2	.	TGTGCCTGGAGTGTACGCCCCCAACTAGCGTACCGGTACTTC	CAWSVRPQLAYRYF
TRBV5-1	TRBJ1-2	TRBD1	.	TGCGCCAGCAGCTTGGTGTTGGGACAGGGTGACGGCTACACCTTC	CASSLVLGQGDGYTF
TRBV25-1	TRBJ1-3	.	.	TGTGCCAGCAGCCCGCCCGGGGTTTCTGGAAACACCATATATTTT	CASSPPGVSGNTIYF
TRBV11-3	TRBJ2-2	.	.	TGTGCCAGCAGCTTAGGACTCACAGGGAACACCGGGGAGCTGTTTTTT	CASSLGLTGNTGELFF
TRBV7-6	TRBJ1-1	.	.	TGTGCCAGCAGCTTGTCGGCGGGGACGAACACTGAAGCTTTCTTT	CASSLSAGTNTEAFF
TRBV28	TRBJ1-1	.	.	TGTGCCAGCTTTGCAACCCCGGGGGGTCGGACTGAAGCTTTCTTT	CASFATPGGRTEAFF
TRBV18	TRBJ2-6	TRBD2	.	TGTGCCAGCTCGCCGTCCCAACTAGCGAGCTCTGGGGCCAACGTCCTGACTTTC	CASSPSQLASSGANVLTF
TRBV6-6	TRBJ2-1	.	few	TGTGCCAGCAGTTATAAGCTCAATGAGCAGTTCTTC	CASSYKLNEQFF
TRBV7-3	TRBJ2-3	TRBD2	.	TGTGCCAGCAGCGCCTCGACTAGCGGGAGTTCAGATACGCAGTATTTT	CASSASTSGSSDTQYF
TRBV11-2	TRBJ2-2	.	.	TGTGCCAGCAGCGCCCTTGACAGCCCAAGCACCGGGGAGCTGTTTTTT	CASSALDSPSTGELFF
TRBV11-3	TRBJ2-6	.	.	TGTGCCAGCAGCTTTGACAGCTCTGGGGCCAACGTCCTGACTTTC	CASSFDSSGANVLTF
TRBV27	TRBJ2-1	.	once	TGTGCCAGCAGTTTACGGCCGTTTAATCGGGACGGACTAAGGAATGAGCAGTTCTTC	CASSLRPFNRDGLRNEQFF
TRBV2	TRBJ1-2	.	.	TGTGCCAGCAGTGACGATCTAGCAAGCTACACCTTC	CASSDDLASYTF
TRBV27	TRBJ1-4	.	few	TGTGCCAGCAGTCCATCCGGGACATATGGTGAAAAACTGTTTTTT	CASSPSGTYGEKLFF
TRBV27	TRBJ2-7	TRBD2	.	TGTGCCAGCAGTTTAAAGCGGGACTACGAGCAGTACTTC	CASSLKRDYEQYF